The next 28 T cell receptor beta chains were all read from a single sample in a study of T cell responses to AZD1222 COVID-19 vaccine. Measured with immunoSEQ multiplex PCR; TCRdb has only the in-frame clones, and not every one. The repertoire has 150,000 or so clones, 88% of them found once; the top ten carry around 5.5%. Sequenced here: peripheral blood, sampled on day 0 of AZD1222 vaccination. Every receptor here comes from an adult in good health.

The chain recombines TRBV7-2 with TRBJ1-1, with D maybe TRBD1 (5 bases). Trimming took 5 bases from V and 8 from J, leaving 9 bases between them. CDR1 and CDR2 (germline): SGHTA, FQGNSA. This CDR3 comprises 11 residues. CDR3 DNA sequence: TGTGCCAGCAGCCCCCCAGGGGAAGCTTTCTTT. Protein: CASSPPGEAFF. Full variable domain (outside the CDR3, taken from reference TRBV7-2 and TRBJ1-1): GAGVSQSPSNKVTEKGKDVELRCDPISGHTALYWYRQSLGQGLEFLIYFQGNSAPDKSGLPSDRFSAERTGGSVSTLTIQRTQQEDSAVYLCASSPPGEAFFGQGTRLTVV.

This sequence joins TRBV7-2 and TRBJ1-4; 11 nucleotides line up with TRBD1. Germline-derived CDR1 and CDR2 are SGHTA and FQGNSA. This CDR3 has 13 amino acids. J gave up 8 bases and V 8 bases, and 4 bases lay outside the gene matches. CDR3 DNA sequence: TGTGCCAGCTCCCGGGACAGGGGGGAAAAACTGTTTTTT. Amino acid sequence: CASSRDRGEKLFF.

This clone was seen only a few times. V and J are TRBV29-1 and TRBJ1-2, with 9 nucleotides matching TRBD1. This CDR3 contains 13 residues. The V gene end was trimmed by 3 bases and the J gene end by 3 bases; junction bases not matched to a gene: 2. Germline CDR1 SQVTM, CDR2 ANQGSEA. This chain's CDR3 is CSVDRQGDYGYTF. The CDR3 DNA is TGCAGCGTTGATAGACAGGGGGACTATGGCTACACCTTC.

The chain is built from TRBV6-6 and TRBJ1-4; no reliable D call. Germline values: CDR1 MNHNY, CDR2 SVGAGI (reference sequence). The length of the CDR3 is 14 residues. Between the trimmed V and J ends, which lost 8 bases and 6 bases, there was a span of 16 bases. In DNA form, the CDR3 reads TGTGCCAGCGCGCTAGGAGGGAGGGATGAAAAACTGTTTTTT. As protein: CASALGGRDEKLFF.

The chain joins TRBV19 to TRBJ1-4; no clear D gene. This CDR3 comprises 15 residues. CDR1 and CDR2 from the germline V gene are LNHDA and SQIVND (reference sequence). V lost 6 bases and J 0 bases, leaving 11 bases between the germline ends. The CDR3 loop is CASRETFATNEKLFF. The CDR3 DNA is TGTGCCAGTAGAGAGACGTTTGCAACTAATGAAAAACTGTTTTTT.

V and J are TRBV5-1 and TRBJ2-2; 8 nucleotides match TRBD2. This CDR3 comprises 13 residues. The J segment lost 10 bases and the V segment lost 4 bases, leaving 6 bases of the junction unmatched. Per the germline V gene, CDR1 is SGHRS and CDR2 is YFSETQ. The CDR3 protein is CASSLAGRKELFF. CDR3 nucleotide sequence: TGCGCCAGCAGCCTAGCGGGTCGAAAGGAGCTGTTTTTT.

V gene TRBV4-3 combines with J gene TRBJ2-7, with D perhaps matching TRBD1 (6 bases). The germline CDR1 and CDR2 sequences are LGHNA and YSLEER. V was shortened by 1 base and J by 2 bases, with 6 bases between the two germline ends. CDR3 length: 13 residues. Written as DNA, the CDR3 is TGCGCCAGCAGCCAAGGGGGGCCCTACGAGCAGTACTTC. The encoded protein is CASSQGGPYEQYF.

The gene calls are TRBV5-1 and TRBJ1-6, with D perhaps TRBD1 (6 bases). Germline V gene sequence: CDR1 SGHRS, CDR2 YFSETQ. This CDR3 has 16 residues. V lost 4 bases to trimming and J lost 7 bases, with 18 bases between them. In DNA, the CDR3 is TGCGCCAGCAGCACCGGGGGGCAGGGATCGAATTCACCCCTCCACTTT. It codes for CASSTGGQGSNSPLHF.

This clone was seen more than once but under ten times. V usage is TRBV6-1 and J usage is TRBJ1-2; 12 nucleotides align to TRBD1. Trimming at V came to 2 bases and at J to 4 bases, leaving 11 bases not matched to a gene. The CDR3 has 18 residues. CDR1 and CDR2 from the germline V gene are MNHNS and SASEGT. The CDR3 DNA reads TGTGCCAGCAGTGAAAACGCGGGACAGGGGGCCTGGGGCTATGGCTACACCTTC. Translated: CASSENAGQGAWGYGYTF.

In this sample, this clone turned up many times. V gene TRBV7-9 combines with J gene TRBJ1-1; the match to TRBD1 covers 9 bases. CDR3 length: 16 residues. CDR1 and CDR2 (germline): SEHNR, FQNEAQ (reference sequence). With V trimmed by 5 bases and J by 1 base, 8 bases remained unmatched. This CDR3 reads CASSAPGGQGNTEAFF. The CDR3 DNA reads TGTGCCAGCAGCGCTCCGGGGGGACAGGGGAACACTGAAGCTTTCTTT.

The V gene is TRBV28, the J gene TRBJ2-7; no reliable D call. The CDR3 spans 12 residues. V lost 4 bases and J lost 2, with 6 bases in between. Germline assignment: CDR1 MDHEN and CDR2 SYDVKM. As DNA, the CDR3 is TGTGCCAGCAGTTCGACGGCCTACGAGCAGTACTTC. Encoded protein: CASSSTAYEQYF.

The CDR3 DNA follows: TGTGCCAGCAGTTTATACGGACAGGGGGTAGAAGCTTTCTTT. As protein: CASSLYGQGVEAFF. This chain uses TRBV28 with TRBJ1-1, with 10 bases identical to TRBD1. CDR1 is MDHEN, CDR2 SYDVKM, per germline. V trimming: 1 base; J trimming: 8 bases; junction bases outside the gene matches: 4. The CDR3 runs to 14 residues.

The chain has TRBV5-4 and TRBJ2-7; 14 bases fit TRBD2. The junction had 10 bases not matched to a gene; V was cut back by 4 bases and J by 1 base. CDR1 and CDR2 from the germline V gene are SGHNT and YYREEE (reference sequence). The CDR3 runs to 18 residues. CDR3 nucleotides: TGTGCCAGCAGCACGGGACTAGCGGGAGAGGGCTCGTCCTACGAGCAGTACTTC. As protein: CASSTGLAGEGSSYEQYF.

The rearrangement uses TRBV6-5 and TRBJ2-7; 9 bases line up with TRBD1. Germline-derived CDR1 and CDR2 are MNHEY and SVGAGI. The CDR3 has 12 amino acids. The V gene end was trimmed by 8 bases and the J gene end by 3 bases; junction bases not matched to a gene: 2. The CDR3 region is CASRTGDYEQYF. The CDR3 region has the DNA TGTGCCAGCCGGACAGGGGACTACGAGCAGTACTTC.

The chain recombines TRBV6-6 with TRBJ1-1; 7 nucleotides line up with TRBD1. The V segment lost 6 bases and the J segment 5 bases; nucleotides outside the gene matches: 12. The germline gives CDR1 MNHNY, CDR2 SVGAGI (reference sequence). The CDR3 consists of 15 residues. The CDR3 bases are TGTGCCAGCAGCCCGACGGCAGGGGGGGGAACTGAAGCTTTCTTT. Translating it yields CASSPTAGGGTEAFF.

This clone appeared once. The gene calls are TRBV7-9 and TRBJ2-1; D remains ambiguous. The CDR3 consists of 13 residues. The V end lost 1 base, the J end lost 13 bases, and 14 bases lay between the germline ends. Looked up from germline, CDR1 is SEHNR and CDR2 is FQNEAQ (reference sequence). The CDR3 reads CASSLVPTVLQFF. CDR3 DNA sequence: TGTGCCAGCAGCTTAGTGCCCACGGTCCTCCAGTTCTTC.

This chain joins TRBV28 and TRBJ2-5; 11 bases map to TRBD1. Germline values: CDR1 MDHEN, CDR2 SYDVKM. Trimming removed 6 bases from V and 3 bases from J; junction bases left unmatched: 15. The CDR3 contains 18 residues. The CDR3 reads CASREGQGALVYEETQYF. CDR3 nucleotides: TGTGCCAGCAGGGAAGGACAGGGGGCTCTGGTTTATGAAGAGACCCAGTACTTC. Drawing the rest from reference TRBV28 and TRBJ2-5, the complete variable domain is DVKVTQSSRYLVKRTGEKVFLECVQDMDHENMFWYRQDPGLGLRLIYFSYDVKMKEKGDIPEGYSVSREKKERFSLILESASTNQTSMYLCASREGQGALVYEETQYFGPGTRLLVL.

This chain joins TRBV3-1 (or the pseudogene TRBV3-2) and TRBJ1-3; no clear D. V lost 4 bases to trimming and J lost 3 bases, with 13 bases between them. CDR1 and CDR2 (germline): LGHDT, YNNKEL (reference sequence). There are 15 residues in the CDR3. In DNA, the CDR3 is TGTGCCAGCAGCCTATTGTCGGGGTATGGAAACACCATATATTTT. It encodes CASSLLSGYGNTIYF.

The rearrangement uses TRBV7-2 and TRBJ1-4; 7 bases map to TRBD1. V was pared by 3 bases and J by 4 bases, with 5 bases of the junction left unmatched. Per germline, CDR1 SGHTA and CDR2 FQGNSA. This CDR3 region has 15 residues. The CDR3 coding sequence is TGTGCCAGCAGCTTGTCTACAGGGGATAATGAAAAACTGTTTTTT. Protein product: CASSLSTGDNEKLFF.

This chain connects TRBV5-5 to TRBJ1-4; the D gene is possibly TRBD1 (5 bases). Germline V CDR1 and CDR2: SGHKS, YYEKEE (reference sequence). The CDR3 is 17 amino acids. V was clipped by 4 bases and J by 8 bases, with 24 bases between them. The CDR3 sequence is CASSLPSGRMSAEKLFF. In DNA form, the CDR3 reads TGTGCCAGCAGCCTCCCGTCGGGGCGGATGTCCGCCGAAAAACTGTTTTTT.

V is TRBV18 and J is TRBJ1-2, with 10 bases matching TRBD1. V lost 3 bases to trimming and J lost 7 bases; unmatched junction nucleotides: 5. CDR1 KGHSH and CDR2 LQKENI come from the germline V gene. This CDR3 region has 14 residues. The CDR3 reads CASSPTGTGVGYTF. CDR3 in DNA: TGTGCCAGCTCACCGACCGGGACAGGGGTTGGCTACACCTTC. The full variable domain, rest sourced from reference TRBV18 and TRBJ1-2, is NAGVMQNPRHLVRRRGQEARLRCSPMKGHSHVYWYRQLPEEGLKFMVYLQKENIIDESGMPKERFSAEFPKEGPSILRIQQVVRGDSAAYFCASSPTGTGVGYTFGSGTRLTVV.

This chain uses TRBV27 with TRBJ2-3, with D perhaps TRBD2 (5 bases). The ends were cut back, 5 bases at V and 7 bases at J, with 22 bases in the middle. Germline V gives CDR1 MNHEY, CDR2 SMNVEV (reference sequence). CDR3 length equals 16 residues. The CDR3 region has the DNA TGTGCCAGCAGTATGGACTCACCGCAAGGCCCCTATACGCAGTATTTT. Protein: CASSMDSPQGPYTQYF.

The chain carries TRBV7-2 and TRBJ1-1; tentative D call: TRBD1 (5 bases). The CDR3 is 13 residues long. V dropped 6 bases and J dropped 1 base, with 9 bases sitting between them. Germline CDR1 SGHTA, CDR2 FQGNSA. CDR3 protein: CASRFQGNTEAFF. CDR3 coding DNA: TGTGCCAGCAGATTTCAGGGGAACACTGAAGCTTTCTTT.

The V call is TRBV10-3, the J call TRBJ1-4; 7 nucleotides match TRBD1. The junction had 6 bases not matched to a gene; V was cut back by 3 bases and J by 5 bases. This CDR3 comprises 15 residues. Germline V gene lookup returns CDR1 ENHRY and CDR2 SYGVKD. Here the CDR3 DNA reads TGTGCCATCAGTGAAACAGGGGTCCCAAATGAAAAACTGTTTTTT. It codes for CAISETGVPNEKLFF.

The CDR3 DNA reads TGTGCCAGCAGAAACAGGGGGCCCTACGAGCAGTACTTC. Translation gives CASRNRGPYEQYF. V usage is TRBV28 and J usage is TRBJ2-7; TRBD1 aligns across 9 bases. With V trimmed by 6 bases and J by 2 bases, 2 bases remained unmatched. Germline V gene sequence: CDR1 MDHEN, CDR2 SYDVKM. The CDR3 covers 13 residues.

The chain links TRBV5-6 to TRBJ2-4; D ambiguous. Germline V lookup: CDR1 SGHDT, CDR2 YYEEEE. V was shortened by 0 bases and J by 0 bases, with 7 bases between the two germline ends. The CDR3 extends over 15 amino acids. CDR3 amino acids: CASSLARLAKNIQYF. The CDR3 DNA follows: TGTGCCAGCAGCTTGGCCCGGCTAGCCAAAAACATTCAGTACTTC.

The genes are TRBV7-6 and TRBJ1-2; D is uncertain. V was cut by 1 base and J by 4 bases, with 13 bases left in between. This CDR3 has 15 amino acids. Germline CDR1 SGHVS, CDR2 FNYEAQ. The CDR3 sequence: CASSLGQSHLYGYTF. CDR3 bases: TGTGCCAGCAGCTTAGGGCAGAGCCACCTCTATGGCTACACCTTC.

This sequence joins TRBV4-3 and TRBJ2-1; no clear D. The CDR3 covers 11 residues. CDR1 is LGHNA and CDR2 is YSLEER in the germline V gene. V lost 1 base, J lost 10 bases, and 5 bases lay in between. CDR3 sequence: CASSQAPEQFF. DNA for the CDR3: TGCGCCAGCAGCCAAGCCCCAGAGCAGTTCTTC.